Listed below are T cell receptor beta chains from one sample, sequenced in a study of response to subunit inactivated influenza vaccine. TCRdb independently ran MiXCR on the RT-PCR reads; one entry per CDR3 protein. The sample has about 500,000 distinct CDR3 sequences, about 15% seen once. This specimen was CD4+ T cells sorted from PBMCs, taken roughly 24 months after vaccination. Receptors originate from a man aged 45 to 75 who received an inactivated influenza vaccine. CDR3s include the opening cysteine and the closing phenylalanine or tryptophan. The order of the fields is clone size, J gene, V gene, D gene, CDR3 protein, CDR3 DNA. The D gene is left open where the match is weak. For some rows the clone size is stated as once, few or many, or as a class when expanded; others skip it.

abundance: NA; j_gene: TRBJ2-7; v_gene: TRBV11-2; d_gene: TRBD1; CDR3aa: CASSSGTGDHEQYF; CDR3nt: TGTGCCAGCAGCTCCGGGACAGGGGATCACGAGCAGTACTTC
abundance: NA; j_gene: TRBJ2-5; v_gene: TRBV20-1; d_gene: NA; CDR3aa: CSASIDSESSWYQETQYF; CDR3nt: TGCAGTGCTAGCATCGATTCGGAGTCCAGTTGGTACCAAGAGACCCAGTACTTC
abundance: NA; j_gene: TRBJ1-6; v_gene: TRBV5-1; d_gene: TRBD1; CDR3aa: CASRFQTGGDSPLHF; CDR3nt: TGCGCCAGCAGATTCCAAACAGGGGGCGATTCACCCCTCCACTTT
abundance: NA; j_gene: TRBJ2-5; v_gene: TRBV12-3/TRBV12-4; d_gene: TRBD2; CDR3aa: CASRLAGARETQYF; CDR3nt: TGTGCCAGCAGACTAGCGGGAGCTAGGGAGACCCAGTACTTC
abundance: NA; j_gene: TRBJ2-5; v_gene: TRBV10-3; d_gene: NA; CDR3aa: CAISQGTERETQYF; CDR3nt: TGTGCCATCAGTCAGGGGACCGAGAGGGAGACCCAGTACTTC
abundance: NA; j_gene: TRBJ2-7; v_gene: TRBV20-1; d_gene: TRBD2; CDR3aa: CSARSSGSSYEQYF; CDR3nt: TGCAGTGCTAGGTCTAGCGGGAGCTCCTACGAGCAGTACTTC
abundance: NA; j_gene: TRBJ2-5; v_gene: TRBV10-3; d_gene: NA; CDR3aa: CAIRGRPEETQYF; CDR3nt: TGTGCCATCAGGGGACGCCCCGAGGAGACCCAGTACTTC
abundance: few; j_gene: TRBJ1-5; v_gene: TRBV9; d_gene: NA; CDR3aa: CASGKGNSNQPQHF; CDR3nt: TGTGCCAGCGGGAAGGGGAATAGCAATCAGCCCCAGCATTTT
abundance: NA; j_gene: TRBJ1-2; v_gene: TRBV4-2; d_gene: TRBD1; CDR3aa: CASSQDSSRGQGYTF; CDR3nt: TGTGCCAGCAGCCAAGATAGTTCCAGGGGGCAGGGCTACACCTTC
abundance: few; j_gene: TRBJ2-7; v_gene: TRBV5-1; d_gene: NA; CDR3aa: CASSIALEARYEQYF; CDR3nt: TGCGCCAGCAGCATCGCCTTGGAGGCAAGGTACGAGCAGTACTTC
abundance: NA; j_gene: TRBJ2-7; v_gene: TRBV20-1; d_gene: NA; CDR3aa: CSAREDGTFYEQYF; CDR3nt: TGCAGTGCTAGAGAGGACGGGACCTTTTACGAGCAGTACTTC
abundance: NA; j_gene: TRBJ2-7; v_gene: TRBV7-2; d_gene: NA; CDR3aa: CASSLVGDGSYEQYF; CDR3nt: TGTGCCAGCAGCTTAGTTGGTGACGGTTCCTACGAGCAGTACTTC
abundance: few; j_gene: TRBJ2-7; v_gene: TRBV28; d_gene: NA; CDR3aa: CASNPTWMSSYEQYF; CDR3nt: TGTGCCAGCAACCCGACGTGGATGAGCTCCTACGAGCAGTACTTC
abundance: many; j_gene: TRBJ1-6; v_gene: TRBV7-2; d_gene: TRBD1; CDR3aa: CASSVDRGSPLHF; CDR3nt: TGTGCCAGCAGTGTGGACAGGGGTTCACCCCTCCACTTT
abundance: many; j_gene: TRBJ1-2; v_gene: TRBV12-3/TRBV12-4; d_gene: NA; CDR3aa: CASSGTIGYTF; CDR3nt: TGTGCCAGCAGCGGGACAATTGGCTACACCTTC
abundance: medium-sized; j_gene: TRBJ1-3; v_gene: TRBV29-1; d_gene: NA; CDR3aa: CSVLLTGNTIYF; CDR3nt: TGCAGCGTTCTCCTAACGGGAAACACCATATATTTT
abundance: few; j_gene: TRBJ2-5; v_gene: TRBV5-4; d_gene: TRBD1; CDR3aa: CASTSGGAMETQYF; CDR3nt: TGTGCCAGCACCTCAGGGGGCGCGATGGAGACCCAGTACTTC
abundance: NA; j_gene: TRBJ2-6; v_gene: TRBV3-1; d_gene: NA; CDR3aa: CASSQDVGANVLTF; CDR3nt: TGTGCCAGCAGCCAAGACGTTGGGGCCAACGTCCTGACTTTC
abundance: few; j_gene: TRBJ2-5; v_gene: TRBV5-1; d_gene: NA; CDR3aa: CASSLALSQETQYF; CDR3nt: TGCGCCAGCAGCTTGGCTTTATCCCAAGAGACCCAGTACTTC
abundance: NA; j_gene: TRBJ1-2; v_gene: TRBV29-1; d_gene: NA; CDR3aa: CSVEEDIYYGYTF; CDR3nt: TGCAGCGTTGAAGAGGATATATACTATGGCTACACCTTC
abundance: NA; j_gene: TRBJ2-3; v_gene: TRBV11-3; d_gene: NA; CDR3aa: CASSLSATDTQYF; CDR3nt: TGTGCCAGCAGCCTCTCTGCGACAGATACGCAGTATTTT
abundance: NA; j_gene: TRBJ2-5; v_gene: TRBV20-1; d_gene: TRBD1; CDR3aa: CSASRTGKETQYF; CDR3nt: TGCAGTGCAAGCAGGACAGGGAAAGAGACCCAGTACTTC
abundance: few; j_gene: TRBJ1-1; v_gene: TRBV5-5; d_gene: NA; CDR3aa: CASSLGFGGEAFF; CDR3nt: TGTGCCAGCAGCTTGGGTTTTGGGGGTGAAGCTTTCTTT
abundance: once; j_gene: TRBJ2-2; v_gene: TRBV4-1; d_gene: NA; CDR3aa: CASSRQPGKGNTGELFF; CDR3nt: TGCGCCAGCAGCCGACAGCCTGGCAAGGGGAACACCGGGGAGCTGTTTTTT
abundance: NA; j_gene: TRBJ2-1; v_gene: TRBV29-1; d_gene: TRBD1; CDR3aa: CSGLQGADEQFF; CDR3nt: TGCAGCGGATTACAGGGGGCAGATGAGCAGTTCTTC
abundance: few; j_gene: TRBJ2-1; v_gene: TRBV12-3/TRBV12-4; d_gene: NA; CDR3aa: CASSLESEQFF; CDR3nt: TGTGCCAGCAGTTTGGAGTCTGAGCAGTTCTTC
abundance: many; j_gene: TRBJ2-2; v_gene: TRBV20-1; d_gene: TRBD2; CDR3aa: CSAGTPGGGGGELFF; CDR3nt: TGCAGTGCTGGGACCCCTGGGGGGGGTGGCGGGGAGCTGTTTTTT
abundance: few; j_gene: TRBJ1-5; v_gene: TRBV20-1; d_gene: NA; CDR3aa: CSARGVAPQHF; CDR3nt: TGCAGTGCTAGAGGGGTTGCGCCCCAGCATTTT
abundance: few; j_gene: TRBJ2-1; v_gene: TRBV20-1; d_gene: NA; CDR3aa: CSARDLGAENYNEQFF; CDR3nt: TGCAGTGCTAGAGATCTGGGAGCGGAGAACTACAATGAGCAGTTCTTC
abundance: few; j_gene: TRBJ2-7; v_gene: TRBV20-1; d_gene: NA; CDR3aa: CSARGLSGGATPYEQYF; CDR3nt: TGCAGTGCTAGAGGGCTTAGTGGGGGGGCTACACCCTACGAGCAGTACTTC
abundance: NA; j_gene: TRBJ1-1; v_gene: TRBV10-3; d_gene: NA; CDR3aa: CAISVAEMNTEAFF; CDR3nt: TGTGCCATCAGTGTGGCAGAAATGAACACTGAAGCTTTCTTT
abundance: NA; j_gene: TRBJ2-1; v_gene: TRBV3-1; d_gene: TRBD2; CDR3aa: CATSGSIYNEQFF; CDR3nt: TGTGCCACGAGCGGGAGTATCTATAATGAGCAGTTCTTC
abundance: NA; j_gene: TRBJ2-2; v_gene: TRBV7-9; d_gene: TRBD1; CDR3aa: CASSSRDRGVTGELFF; CDR3nt: TGTGCCAGCAGCTCACGGGACAGGGGAGTGACCGGGGAGCTGTTTTTT
abundance: few; j_gene: TRBJ1-1; v_gene: TRBV6-5; d_gene: NA; CDR3aa: CASSYSWGRGTEAFF; CDR3nt: TGTGCCAGCAGTTACTCGTGGGGGCGGGGGACTGAAGCTTTCTTT
abundance: NA; j_gene: TRBJ1-6; v_gene: TRBV10-3; d_gene: NA; CDR3aa: CAIADRVGYNSPLHF; CDR3nt: TGTGCCATCGCGGATAGGGTAGGGTATAATTCACCCCTCCACTTT
abundance: NA; j_gene: TRBJ1-1; v_gene: TRBV3-1; d_gene: TRBD1; CDR3aa: CASRPGTGGSYGAFF; CDR3nt: TGTGCCAGCAGGCCCGGGACAGGGGGTTCCTACGGAGCTTTCTTT
abundance: NA; j_gene: TRBJ2-4; v_gene: TRBV20-1; d_gene: TRBD1; CDR3aa: CSARDDRGQTKNIQYF; CDR3nt: TGCAGTGCTAGAGACGACAGGGGGCAAACCAAAAACATTCAGTACTTC
abundance: NA; j_gene: TRBJ2-1; v_gene: TRBV4-3; d_gene: TRBD2; CDR3aa: CASSRNTLSGRADNEQFF; CDR3nt: TGCGCCAGCAGCCGCAATACCCTTAGCGGGAGGGCCGACAATGAGCAGTTCTTC
abundance: many; j_gene: TRBJ1-1; v_gene: TRBV27; d_gene: NA; CDR3aa: CASSLTRRGTEAFF; CDR3nt: TGTGCCAGCAGTTTAACTAGGCGGGGAACTGAAGCTTTCTTT
abundance: NA; j_gene: TRBJ2-5; v_gene: TRBV24-1; d_gene: TRBD1; CDR3aa: CATQDRGYQETQYF; CDR3nt: TGTGCCACTCAGGACAGGGGTTATCAAGAGACCCAGTACTTC
abundance: NA; j_gene: TRBJ2-1; v_gene: TRBV28; d_gene: NA; CDR3aa: CASSISLGLGEQFF; CDR3nt: TGTGCCAGCAGTATATCACTAGGGCTTGGTGAGCAGTTCTTC
abundance: NA; j_gene: TRBJ2-5; v_gene: TRBV12-3/TRBV12-4; d_gene: NA; CDR3aa: CASSSGTHQETQYF; CDR3nt: TGTGCCAGCAGTTCAGGGACACATCAAGAGACCCAGTACTTC
abundance: NA; j_gene: TRBJ2-5; v_gene: TRBV6-1; d_gene: TRBD1; CDR3aa: CASRGTGTGETQYF; CDR3nt: TGTGCCAGCAGGGGGACAGGGACAGGAGAGACCCAGTACTTC
abundance: many; j_gene: TRBJ2-2; v_gene: TRBV5-1; d_gene: TRBD2; CDR3aa: CASSLVQSGRAGTGELFF; CDR3nt: TGCGCCAGCAGCTTGGTACAGAGCGGGAGGGCCGGAACCGGGGAGCTGTTTTTT
abundance: many; j_gene: TRBJ1-4; v_gene: TRBV12-3/TRBV12-4; d_gene: TRBD1; CDR3aa: CASSVGQGAEKLFF; CDR3nt: TGTGCCAGCAGTGTCGGACAGGGGGCCGAAAAACTGTTTTTT
abundance: few; j_gene: TRBJ2-1; v_gene: TRBV6-2/TRBV6-3; d_gene: TRBD2; CDR3aa: CASSLGTSGGSSYNEQFF; CDR3nt: TGTGCCAGCAGCCTAGGGACTAGCGGGGGGAGCTCCTACAATGAGCAGTTCTTC
abundance: few; j_gene: TRBJ2-2; v_gene: TRBV27; d_gene: TRBD1; CDR3aa: CASSSRTGLYTGELFF; CDR3nt: TGTGCCAGCAGTTCCCGGACAGGGTTGTACACCGGGGAGCTGTTTTTT
abundance: NA; j_gene: TRBJ2-5; v_gene: TRBV7-9; d_gene: NA; CDR3aa: CASIDRTQETQYF; CDR3nt: TGTGCCAGCATCGACAGGACGCAAGAGACCCAGTACTTC
abundance: NA; j_gene: TRBJ1-1; v_gene: TRBV10-2; d_gene: NA; CDR3aa: CASRQTSGGTEAFF; CDR3nt: TGCGCCAGTCGACAGACCAGTGGAGGCACTGAAGCTTTCTTT
abundance: few; j_gene: TRBJ2-7; v_gene: TRBV20-1; d_gene: NA; CDR3aa: CSASLRAGYEQYF; CDR3nt: TGCAGTGCTAGTCTACGTGCGGGGTACGAGCAGTACTTC
abundance: NA; j_gene: TRBJ2-3; v_gene: TRBV6-1; d_gene: NA; CDR3aa: CASKRVADTDTQYF; CDR3nt: TGTGCCAGCAAGAGGGTAGCCGACACAGATACGCAGTATTTT
abundance: few; j_gene: TRBJ1-1; v_gene: TRBV5-1; d_gene: NA; CDR3aa: CASSLGTVATEAFF; CDR3nt: TGCGCCAGCAGCTTGGGGACAGTCGCAACTGAAGCTTTCTTT
abundance: NA; j_gene: TRBJ2-3; v_gene: TRBV29-1; d_gene: TRBD2; CDR3aa: CSVWGLAGRTDTQYF; CDR3nt: TGCAGCGTCTGGGGACTAGCGGGGCGCACAGATACGCAGTATTTT
abundance: few; j_gene: TRBJ1-1; v_gene: TRBV6-2/TRBV6-3; d_gene: NA; CDR3aa: CASRSGAGTEAFF; CDR3nt: TGTGCCAGCAGATCCGGGGCGGGGACTGAAGCTTTCTTT